This TCR beta chain stems from a study of post-analysis software for immune sequencing data. Each TCR beta cDNA library carried unique molecular identifiers. The T cell input of about 0.95 to 11 million gave approximately 460,000 cDNA molecules. TCRdb reprocessed the PCR reads with MiXCR, giving one entry per CDR3 protein. The sample records 600,000 to 700,000 distinct CDR3 sequences, over 45% being singletons. Study conclusions and caveats: Compared with controls, patients had more of five TRBV segments, including TRBV5-6, TRBV5-1 and TRBV20-1.

This clonotype has more than one count but fewer than ten. Its antigen remains unidentified. Germline CDR1 reads GTSNPN; CDR2 reads SVGIG (reference sequence). Trimming at V came to 2 bases and at J to 0 bases, leaving 5 bases not matched to a gene. The CDR3 is 15 residues long. Sequenced material: blood. The clonotype originates from a girl aged 2 to 9 with multiple sclerosis. This rearrangement joins TRBV30 to TRBJ2-3, with 7 bases fitting TRBD2. The CDR3 protein is CAWSLSGASTDTQYF. DNA of the CDR3: TGTGCCTGGAGTCTCAGCGGGGCCAGCACAGATACGCAGTATTTT. Filled out from reference TRBV30 and TRBJ2-3, the complete variable domain reads SQTIHQWPATLVQPVGSPLSLECTVEGTSNPNLYWYRQAAGRGLQLLFYSVGIGQISSEVPQNLSASRPQDRQFILSSKKLLLSDSGFYLCAWSLSGASTDTQYFGPGTRLTVL.